A single sample gave rise to the 26 T cell receptor beta chains below, sequenced in a study of T-cell reconstitution after alpha-beta-depleted transplantation in children. For TCRbeta, the library was prepared with unique molecular identifiers. One entry per CDR3 protein results from TCRdb running MiXCR on the PCR reads. The sample records about 600,000 distinct CDR3 sequences, about 11% being singletons. The source was PBMCs from the stem cell graft donor, collected from the stem cell graft. These receptors were obtained from a human donor who donated a stem cell graft to a child with acute myeloid leukemia.

At least ten counts were recorded for this clonotype. The chain is built from TRBV7-2 and TRBJ1-6; D is unclear. There are 13 residues in the CDR3. V dropped 0 bases and J dropped 5 bases, with 2 bases sitting between them. Germline V gives CDR1 SGHTA, CDR2 FQGNSA. CDR3 sequence reads: CASSLANNSPLHF. CDR3 DNA: TGTGCCAGCAGCTTAGCGAATAATTCACCCCTCCACTTT.

This clonotype came up a few times. The chain is built from TRBV7-2 and TRBJ2-7; D ambiguous. The CDR3 has 13 amino acids. Trimming cost V 5 bases and J 2 bases, with 10 bases left between them. The germline CDR1 and CDR2 sequences are SGHTA and FQGNSA. CDR3 sequence reads: CASSQRATYEQYF. CDR3 nucleotides: TGTGCCAGCAGCCAACGGGCTACCTACGAGCAGTACTTC.

The V and J genes are TRBV5-4 and TRBJ2-7; a weak D match, TRBD2 (5 bases). The CDR3 extends over 13 amino acids. The V and J ends lost 2 bases and 4 bases respectively, with 10 bases between them. Germline V gene data show CDR1 as SGHNT and CDR2 as YYREEE (reference sequence). The CDR3 coding sequence is TGTGCCAGCAGCTTCGAGGGTCGGTACGAGCAGTACTTC. This gives the protein CASSFEGRYEQYF.

This clonotype was found a few times. The CDR3 spells CSVALGVGQETQYF. The CDR3 DNA sequence: TGCAGCGTCGCCTTGGGAGTAGGGCAAGAGACCCAGTACTTC. V and J are TRBV29-1 and TRBJ2-5, with D possibly being TRBD2 (5 bases). Trimming stripped 6 bases from V and 2 bases from J, with 16 bases between. Per the germline V gene, CDR1 is SQVTM and CDR2 is ANQGSEA. The CDR3 totals 14 residues.

This clonotype was detected ten times or more. The chain recombines TRBV12-3 or TRBV12-4 with TRBJ1-3, with TRBD1 identical over 7 bases. The CDR3 has 15 amino acids. V gave up 4 bases and J gave up 0 bases; unmatched junction bases: 3. DNA for the CDR3: TGTGCCAGCAGTTCGGACAGGAACTCTGGAAACACCATATATTTT. Amino acid sequence: CASSSDRNSGNTIYF.

V gene TRBV5-1 combines with J gene TRBJ2-1; unclear D gene. The CDR3 has 17 amino acids. Germline V gene lookup returns CDR1 SGHRS and CDR2 YFSETQ. The V and J ends lost 6 bases and 8 bases respectively, with 27 bases between them. CDR3: CASKGSTSPVPWDEQFF. The CDR3 DNA sequence: TGCGCCAGCAAGGGTTCGACCAGCCCCGTCCCTTGGGATGAGCAGTTCTTC.

This clonotype showed up many times. The chain joins TRBV20-1 to TRBJ2-1; D might be TRBD2 (6 bases). This CDR3 comprises 15 residues. CDR1 is DFQATT, CDR2 SNEGSKA, per germline (reference sequence). Trimming left V 3 bases short and J 0 bases short, with 12 bases between. CDR3 residues: CSARESGSSYNEQFF. CDR3 in DNA: TGCAGTGCTAGGGAATCCGGGAGCTCCTACAATGAGCAGTTCTTC.

This chain joins TRBV27 and TRBJ2-7; 7 nucleotides match TRBD2. The CDR3 has 16 residues. In germline, CDR1 is MNHEY, CDR2 SMNVEV (reference sequence). V gave up 6 bases and J gave up 2 bases; unmatched junction bases: 13. The CDR3 spells CASRRTPGTIAYEQYF. The CDR3 region has the DNA TGTGCCAGCAGACGTACCCCCGGGACTATCGCCTACGAGCAGTACTTC.

This clonotype was detected a few times. The chain recombines TRBV7-8 with TRBJ1-1; TRBD1 is a possible D gene (5 bases). Germline CDR1 is SGHVS and CDR2 is FQNEAQ. The CDR3 spans 14 residues. V was trimmed by 1 base and J by 8 bases, leaving 14 bases between them. The CDR3 region is CASSLVRGSGEAFF. The CDR3 DNA is TGTGCCAGCAGCTTAGTTAGGGGTTCAGGGGAAGCTTTCTTT.

V gene TRBV6-2 or TRBV6-3 combines with J gene TRBJ2-1; 9 bases line up with TRBD1. Germline assignment: CDR1 MNHEY and CDR2 SVGEGT. This CDR3 spans 15 amino acids. Losses at the gene ends were 5 bases for V and 6 bases for J; bases not matched to a gene: 8. CDR3 DNA: TGTGCCAGCAGTCCCCGAAGGGACAGGGTCAATGAGCAGTTCTTC. Its protein is CASSPRRDRVNEQFF.

This clonotype was observed many times. An end of the junction differs from the germline gene, which may be a read error. The chain carries TRBV27 and TRBJ2-5, with a weak D call TRBD2 (5 bases). The germline gives CDR1 MNHEY, CDR2 SMNVEV (reference sequence). The CDR3 totals 15 residues. In DNA form, the CDR3 reads TGTGCCAGCAGTCTATCGGTGGCTAGCCGGGAGACCCAGTACTTC. Protein: CASSLSVASRETQYF.

This clonotype was recorded many times. The chain recombines TRBV4-3 with TRBJ2-2; D gene uncertain. The V gene's germline CDR1 is LGHNA and CDR2 YSLEER. There are 13 residues in the CDR3. V lost 0 bases, J lost 13 bases, and 12 bases lay in between. The CDR3 region has the DNA TGCGCCAGCAGCCAAGAAGTCCAGCATGGGCTGTTTTTT. Protein sequence: CASSQEVQHGLFF.

This clonotype was found a few times. The rearrangement uses TRBV27 and TRBJ2-3; D possibly corresponds to TRBD2 (6 bases). There are 18 residues in the CDR3. Germline V gene data show CDR1 as MNHEY and CDR2 as SMNVEV (reference sequence). The V end was cut by 3 bases, the J end by 1 base, with 20 bases between. Here the CDR3 reads CASSFRVSREARTDTQYF. The CDR3 nucleotides read TGTGCCAGCAGTTTTCGTGTGTCTAGGGAGGCGCGCACAGATACGCAGTATTTT.

This clonotype occurred a few times. CDR3 bases: TGTGCCAGCAGTCCCCGGGCTAGCGTGTCCTACAATGAGCAGTTCTTC. Translation gives CASSPRASVSYNEQFF. The chain joins TRBV27 to TRBJ2-1; D is perhaps TRBD2 (6 bases). The CDR3 sequence is 16 residues long. Germline loops: CDR1 MNHEY, CDR2 SMNVEV (reference sequence). Trimming shortened V by 5 bases and J by 1 base, and 15 bases separated the two germline ends.

This clonotype has ten or more counts. The V call is TRBV18, the J call TRBJ2-3; D remains unclear. The V and J ends lost 2 bases and 12 bases respectively, with 15 bases between them. The CDR3 is made up of 13 amino acids. Germline V gene data show CDR1 as KGHSH and CDR2 as LQKENI. This CDR3 is CASSPEVPPGQYF. Written as DNA, the CDR3 is TGTGCCAGCTCACCAGAGGTCCCCCCGGGCCAGTATTTT.

This clonotype was counted between two and nine times. The chain couples TRBV19 to TRBJ2-1; 10 bases line up with TRBD2. CDR3 length: 13 residues. After removal of 11 bases from V and 3 bases from J, the junction contained 4 bases not matched to a gene. Germline V gene lookup returns CDR1 LNHDA and CDR2 SQIVND (reference sequence). CDR3: CAVSSGSYNEQFF. CDR3 sequence (DNA): TGTGCCGTATCTAGCGGGAGCTACAATGAGCAGTTCTTC. The variable domain in full, with the rest retrieved from reference TRBV19 and TRBJ2-1, is DGGITQSPKYLFRKEGQNVTLSCEQNLNHDAMYWYRQDPGQGLRLIYYSQIVNDFQKGDIAEGYSVSREKKESFPLTVTSAQKNPTAFYLCAVSSGSYNEQFFGPGTRLTVL.

This chain uses TRBV28 with TRBJ1-1, with 8 bases aligning to TRBD1. The CDR3 runs to 15 residues. Germline lookup yields CDR1 MDHEN and CDR2 SYDVKM. J was trimmed by 1 base and V by 7 bases; bases with no gene match: 8. The CDR3 DNA sequence: TGTGCCAGCAAGGGACAGGAAGGGGGGAACACTGAAGCTTTCTTT. This gives the protein CASKGQEGGNTEAFF.

This clonotype was observed a few times. The rearrangement links TRBV19 to TRBJ1-5, with D possibly TRBD1 on 5 matching bases. This CDR3 has 16 residues. Per the germline V gene, CDR1 is LNHDA and CDR2 is SQIVND (reference sequence). V lost 4 bases to trimming and J lost 3 bases, with 16 bases between them. The CDR3 DNA reads as TGTGCCAGTAGTAGCTTAGGGGCAGAGGACAATCAGCCCCAGCATTTT. It is translated as CASSSLGAEDNQPQHF.

This clonotype has a count of ten or more. This sequence joins TRBV20-1 and TRBJ1-1; tentatively, D is TRBD1 (6 bases). The ends were cut back, 3 bases at V and 5 bases at J, with 13 bases in the middle. This CDR3 spans 13 amino acids. Germline CDR1 DFQATT, CDR2 SNEGSKA (reference sequence). For the CDR3, the DNA is TGCAGTGCTAGCTGGGGGCCGAAAACTGAAGCTTTCTTT. Translation gives CSASWGPKTEAFF.

This clonotype turned up a few times. V and J are TRBV29-1 and TRBJ2-2, with TRBD2 matching over 11 bases. V dropped 5 bases and J dropped 5; count of bases not matched to a gene: 4. CDR1 is SQVTM and CDR2 is ANQGSEA in the germline V gene. The CDR3 runs 14 residues. CDR3 sequence (DNA): TGCAGCGTTAAACGACTAGCGGGGACCGGGGAGCTGTTTTTT. Protein product: CSVKRLAGTGELFF.

The J gene is TRBJ2-5, the V gene TRBV14; D gene uncertain. Trimming removed 0 bases at V and 1 base at J, with 9 bases between. Germline CDR1 SGHDN, CDR2 FVKESK. This CDR3 spans 15 amino acids. This CDR3 reads CASSQEATIQETQYF. Here the CDR3 DNA reads TGTGCCAGCAGCCAAGAGGCGACAATCCAAGAGACCCAGTACTTC.

The sample holds a few counts of this clonotype. The CDR3 protein is CSARPLGREGLETQYF. The CDR3, as DNA: TGCAGTGCTAGACCCCTAGGGCGGGAGGGTTTAGAGACCCAGTACTTC. The chain employs TRBV20-1 and TRBJ2-5; 9 bases are a match to TRBD2. V lost 2 bases to trimming and J lost 4 bases; unmatched junction nucleotides: 11. Germline V CDR1 and CDR2: DFQATT, SNEGSKA (reference sequence). CDR3 length: 16 residues.

The chain joins TRBV6-2 or TRBV6-3 to TRBJ1-3, with unresolved D. The CDR3 covers 15 residues. Germline values: CDR1 MNHEY, CDR2 SVGEGT. V was cut by 5 bases and J by 0 bases, with 11 bases left in between. Here the CDR3 DNA reads TGTGCCAGCAGTAGAGGACGGATCTCTGGAAACACCATATATTTT. Translation gives CASSRGRISGNTIYF.

The chain has TRBV9 and TRBJ2-7; TRBD2 matches at 12 bases. Unmatched junction bases numbered 4, after V lost 4 bases and J lost 2 bases. The CDR3 covers 15 residues. Germline loops: CDR1 SGDLS, CDR2 YYNGEE. The CDR3 coding sequence is TGTGCCAGCAGCTCCCGGACTAGCGGGGCCTACGAGCAGTACTTC. As protein: CASSSRTSGAYEQYF.

Many counts were recorded for this clonotype. This chain links TRBV20-1 with TRBJ2-5; 11 bases are a match to TRBD2. V was clipped by 3 bases and J by 5 bases; unmatched bases: 5. The CDR3 is made up of 14 amino acids. Germline V gives CDR1 DFQATT, CDR2 SNEGSKA (reference sequence). The CDR3 nucleotides are TGCAGTGCTAGGGTAGCGGGAGGGAGGGAGACCCAGTACTTC. The encoded protein is CSARVAGGRETQYF.

The chain has TRBV28 and TRBJ2-5; 10 bases agree with TRBD1. This CDR3 region has 14 residues. CDR1 and CDR2 (germline): MDHEN, SYDVKM. The V and J ends lost 8 bases and 4 bases, in that order; junction bases with no gene match: 7. The CDR3 region is CASVRDRGGETQYF. Here the CDR3 DNA reads TGTGCCAGCGTTCGGGACAGGGGAGGAGAGACCCAGTACTTC.